This T cell receptor beta chain is drawn from a study of blood T cell repertoires in COVID-19. Study-level background: From the United States, Italy and Spain came samples of acute and convalescent COVID-19. Sources were T cells, B-cell-depleted T cells, or PBMCs; the material itself was cDNA or gDNA.

Authors' methods: Cell counts per sample came from amplifying reference gene primers. Only in-frame clones appear in the TCRdb table, and some are missing; sequencing was by immunoSEQ multiplex PCR. That table gives V, J and clone size, and the DNA gave D and trimming. Of more than 300,000 clones listed, 86% are singletons. The CDR3 extends over 14 amino acids. The trim removed 7 bases at V and 4 bases at J, leaving 7 bases unmatched. CDR1 LNHDA and CDR2 SQIVND come from the germline V gene (reference sequence). The rearrangement uses TRBV19 and TRBJ2-1; TRBD1 agrees at 7 bases. The sample was peripheral blood. The receptor comes from a woman between 45 and 60 years old with acute or convalescent COVID-19. The CDR3 sequence: CASNLDRIYNEQFF. The CDR3 coding sequence is TGTGCCAGTAACTTGGACAGGATTTACAATGAGCAGTTCTTC.